The sequence of this T cell receptor beta chain was determined in a study of cytomegalovirus exposure and HLA in healthy donors. The CDR3 totals 12 residues. Per the germline V gene, CDR1 is SQVTM and CDR2 is ANQGSEA. Trimming removed 6 bases from V and 3 bases from J; junction bases left unmatched: 0. Here immunoSEQ multiplex PCR was the method, and the copy in TCRdb shows in-frame clones only, minus some. The sample has 120,000 or so clones; around 90% are singletons. This clone was detected ten times or more. The clonotype was recovered from a woman younger than 35 in good health and CMV-seronegative. The V and J genes are TRBV29-1 and TRBJ2-2; 8 nucleotides agree with TRBD1. Sequencing used PBMCs. The CDR3 nucleotides are TGCAGCGTGGGACAGGACACCGGGGAGCTGTTTTTT. Its translation is CSVGQDTGELFF.